A selection of T cell receptor beta chains follows, all from one sample in a study of Ad26.COV2.S vaccination and SARS-CoV-2 variants. Assay: immunoSEQ multiplex PCR; the TCRdb copy retains only in-frame clones and omits some. The sample yields approximately 240,000 clones, 88% seen once. Sample: peripheral blood, taken in a trial of Ad26.COV2.S vaccine versus placebo. Source of these receptors: a person between 18 and 60 years old who received the Ad26.COV2.S COVID-19 vaccine or a placebo. Each CDR3 is given with its conserved first and last residue. Each record gives: D gene, V gene, clone size, J gene, CDR3 protein, CDR3 DNA. The D gene is left open where the match is weak. The listing skips clone size in some rows; elsewhere it reads once, few, many or a size class.

D gene: NA; V gene: TRBV6-2/TRBV6-3; clone size: NA; J gene: TRBJ2-4; CDR3 protein: CASSPEEDIQYF; CDR3 DNA: TGTGCCAGCAGCCCCGAGGAGGACATTCAGTACTTC
D gene: TRBD2; V gene: TRBV19; clone size: NA; J gene: TRBJ2-3; CDR3 protein: CASSIGTSGRDTQYF; CDR3 DNA: TGTGCCAGTAGTATAGGGACTAGCGGGAGGGATACGCAGTATTTT
D gene: NA; V gene: TRBV19; clone size: NA; J gene: TRBJ2-7; CDR3 protein: CASTYWGSQPVYEQYF; CDR3 DNA: TGTGCCAGTACCTATTGGGGATCACAGCCAGTCTACGAGCAGTACTTC
D gene: NA; V gene: TRBV20-1; clone size: NA; J gene: TRBJ1-1; CDR3 protein: CSASRGGGVSKTEAFF; CDR3 DNA: TGCAGTGCTAGTAGAGGGGGGGGCGTTTCGAAGACTGAAGCTTTCTTT
D gene: NA; V gene: TRBV19; clone size: NA; J gene: TRBJ2-3; CDR3 protein: CASSIRGRFPDTQYF; CDR3 DNA: TGTGCCAGTAGTATCCGGGGAAGGTTCCCAGATACGCAGTATTTT
D gene: NA; V gene: TRBV4-2; clone size: NA; J gene: TRBJ2-2; CDR3 protein: CASSQVGNTGELFF; CDR3 DNA: TGTGCCAGCAGCCAAGTAGGGAACACCGGGGAGCTGTTTTTT
D gene: NA; V gene: TRBV10-2; clone size: NA; J gene: TRBJ1-1; CDR3 protein: CASSETTGNTEAFF; CDR3 DNA: TGCGCCAGCAGTGAGACTACAGGGAACACTGAAGCTTTCTTT
D gene: TRBD2; V gene: TRBV18; clone size: NA; J gene: TRBJ2-3; CDR3 protein: CASSPGTSGRGTDTQYF; CDR3 DNA: TGTGCCAGCTCACCCGGGACTAGCGGGAGGGGCACAGATACGCAGTATTTT
D gene: NA; V gene: TRBV21-1; clone size: NA; J gene: TRBJ2-5; CDR3 protein: CASSARWGGQETQYF; CDR3 DNA: TGTGCCAGCAGCGCCCGGTGGGGGGGCCAAGAGACCCAGTACTTC
D gene: NA; V gene: TRBV19; clone size: NA; J gene: TRBJ1-6; CDR3 protein: CASSITGNNSPLHF; CDR3 DNA: TGTGCCAGTAGTATCACCGGGAATAATTCACCCCTCCACTTT
D gene: TRBD1; V gene: TRBV4-3; clone size: NA; J gene: TRBJ1-1; CDR3 protein: CASSQDLAGGVNTEAFF; CDR3 DNA: TGCGCCAGCAGCCAAGATCTGGCAGGGGGCGTTAACACTGAAGCTTTCTTT
D gene: NA; V gene: TRBV7-9; clone size: NA; J gene: TRBJ1-1; CDR3 protein: CASSLRGEGAEAFF; CDR3 DNA: TGTGCCAGCAGCTTAAGGGGGGAGGGTGCTGAAGCTTTCTTT
D gene: TRBD1; V gene: TRBV28; clone size: NA; J gene: TRBJ1-2; CDR3 protein: CASSLGTGNGYTF; CDR3 DNA: TGTGCCAGCAGTCTAGGGACAGGGAACGGCTACACCTTC
D gene: TRBD1; V gene: TRBV4-3; clone size: NA; J gene: TRBJ1-6; CDR3 protein: CASSQDLGTGYSPLHF; CDR3 DNA: TGCGCCAGCAGCCAAGATCTGGGGACAGGTTATTCACCCCTCCACTTT
D gene: NA; V gene: TRBV5-1; clone size: NA; J gene: TRBJ1-1; CDR3 protein: CASSLGQGRTHEARAFF; CDR3 DNA: TGCGCCAGCAGCTTGGGTCAGGGGAGGACACATGAGGCGCGAGCTTTCTTT
D gene: NA; V gene: TRBV29-1; clone size: NA; J gene: TRBJ1-1; CDR3 protein: CSVARDTEAFF; CDR3 DNA: TGCAGCGTTGCGCGGGATACTGAAGCTTTCTTT
D gene: NA; V gene: TRBV21-1; clone size: NA; J gene: TRBJ2-1; CDR3 protein: CASSKGAVSTFNEQFF; CDR3 DNA: TGTGCCAGCAGCAAAGGTGCGGTGTCTACTTTCAATGAGCAGTTCTTC
D gene: NA; V gene: TRBV5-1; clone size: NA; J gene: TRBJ2-3; CDR3 protein: CASSLAWMGTDTQYF; CDR3 DNA: TGCGCCAGCAGCTTGGCCTGGATGGGCACAGATACGCAGTATTTT
D gene: NA; V gene: TRBV7-2; clone size: few; J gene: TRBJ2-6; CDR3 protein: CASSLGDGPGANVLTF; CDR3 DNA: TGTGCCAGCAGCTTGGGGGACGGGCCTGGGGCCAACGTCCTGACTTTC
D gene: NA; V gene: TRBV19; clone size: NA; J gene: TRBJ1-2; CDR3 protein: CASSQAGANYGYTF; CDR3 DNA: TGTGCCAGTAGTCAGGCAGGGGCGAACTATGGCTACACCTTC
D gene: TRBD1; V gene: TRBV13; clone size: NA; J gene: TRBJ1-2; CDR3 protein: CASSLAGTGYGYTF; CDR3 DNA: TGTGCCAGCAGCTTAGCCGGGACAGGATATGGCTACACCTTC
D gene: NA; V gene: TRBV12-3/TRBV12-4; clone size: NA; J gene: TRBJ1-5; CDR3 protein: CASSFGGVPQHF; CDR3 DNA: TGTGCCAGCAGTTTCGGGGGGGTGCCCCAGCATTTT
D gene: NA; V gene: TRBV2; clone size: NA; J gene: TRBJ1-5; CDR3 protein: CASSERGIRSPNQPQHF; CDR3 DNA: TGTGCCAGCAGTGAAAGGGGGATCAGGTCCCCCAATCAGCCCCAGCATTTT
D gene: NA; V gene: TRBV25-1; clone size: NA; J gene: TRBJ1-2; CDR3 protein: CASSEYNGDTGYTF; CDR3 DNA: TGTGCCAGCAGTGAATATAATGGGGATACTGGCTACACCTTC
D gene: NA; V gene: TRBV19; clone size: NA; J gene: TRBJ2-7; CDR3 protein: CASSPASGAYEQYF; CDR3 DNA: TGTGCCAGTAGCCCGGCCAGCGGAGCCTACGAGCAGTACTTC
D gene: NA; V gene: TRBV6-1; clone size: NA; J gene: TRBJ1-5; CDR3 protein: CASSEQGIGYSNQPQHF; CDR3 DNA: TGTGCCAGCAGTGAACAGGGGATAGGTTATAGCAATCAGCCCCAGCATTTT
D gene: TRBD2; V gene: TRBV9; clone size: NA; J gene: TRBJ2-1; CDR3 protein: CASSGRLAGYEQFF; CDR3 DNA: TGTGCCAGCAGCGGGCGACTAGCGGGTTATGAGCAGTTCTTC
D gene: NA; V gene: TRBV7-9; clone size: NA; J gene: TRBJ1-4; CDR3 protein: CASSLAVYSKEVFF; CDR3 DNA: TGTGCCAGCAGCTTAGCGGTCTATTCCAAAGAAGTGTTTTTT
D gene: NA; V gene: TRBV11-2; clone size: NA; J gene: TRBJ2-3; CDR3 protein: CASSLEGAGGTDTQYF; CDR3 DNA: TGTGCCAGCAGCTTAGAAGGGGCAGGGGGCACAGATACGCAGTATTTT
D gene: NA; V gene: TRBV2; clone size: NA; J gene: TRBJ2-3; CDR3 protein: CASSETSGSRSDTQYF; CDR3 DNA: TGTGCCAGCAGTGAAACCAGCGGGTCTCGTTCAGATACGCAGTATTTT
D gene: NA; V gene: TRBV18; clone size: NA; J gene: TRBJ1-2; CDR3 protein: CASSPPQAEYYGYTF; CDR3 DNA: TGTGCCAGCTCACCACCACAGGCAGAGTACTATGGCTACACCTTC
D gene: TRBD1; V gene: TRBV6-5; clone size: once; J gene: TRBJ2-7; CDR3 protein: CASTFRQGPYEQYF; CDR3 DNA: TGTGCCAGCACCTTTAGACAGGGCCCCTACGAGCAGTACTTC
D gene: NA; V gene: TRBV10-3; clone size: NA; J gene: TRBJ1-3; CDR3 protein: CAIMEENSGNTIYF; CDR3 DNA: TGTGCCATCATGGAGGAAAATTCTGGAAACACCATATATTTT
D gene: TRBD2; V gene: TRBV7-6; clone size: once; J gene: TRBJ2-1; CDR3 protein: CASSSSGSVNNEQFF; CDR3 DNA: TGTGCCAGCAGCTCTAGCGGGAGTGTTAACAATGAGCAGTTCTTC
D gene: TRBD2; V gene: TRBV12-3/TRBV12-4; clone size: NA; J gene: TRBJ2-1; CDR3 protein: CATRTSGIDEQFF; CDR3 DNA: TGTGCCACCAGGACTAGCGGGATTGATGAGCAGTTCTTC
D gene: TRBD2; V gene: TRBV28; clone size: NA; J gene: TRBJ2-1; CDR3 protein: CASSSWTSGGEQFF; CDR3 DNA: TGTGCCAGCAGTTCTTGGACTAGCGGGGGCGAGCAGTTCTTC
D gene: NA; V gene: TRBV30; clone size: NA; J gene: TRBJ2-7; CDR3 protein: CAWSGGGNSYEQYF; CDR3 DNA: TGTGCCTGGAGTGGGGGGGGCAACTCCTACGAGCAGTACTTC
D gene: NA; V gene: TRBV5-6; clone size: NA; J gene: TRBJ2-7; CDR3 protein: CASSLFNRPVHEQYF; CDR3 DNA: TGTGCCAGCAGCTTATTCAACCGTCCGGTCCACGAGCAGTACTTC
D gene: TRBD1; V gene: TRBV9; clone size: NA; J gene: TRBJ1-5; CDR3 protein: CASSVGQGGNQPQHF; CDR3 DNA: TGTGCCAGCAGCGTAGGTCAGGGGGGCAATCAGCCCCAGCATTTT
D gene: NA; V gene: TRBV7-3; clone size: NA; J gene: TRBJ1-5; CDR3 protein: CASSLSGYSNQPQHF; CDR3 DNA: TGTGCCAGCAGCTTAAGCGGGTATAGCAATCAGCCCCAGCATTTT
D gene: NA; V gene: TRBV14; clone size: NA; J gene: TRBJ1-4; CDR3 protein: CASSPALLGEKLFF; CDR3 DNA: TGTGCCAGCAGCCCTGCTCTCCTGGGGGAAAAACTGTTTTTT
D gene: TRBD1; V gene: TRBV29-1; clone size: NA; J gene: TRBJ1-2; CDR3 protein: CSAYPTTGQTYGYTF; CDR3 DNA: TGCAGCGCATATCCAACCACGGGACAGACGTATGGCTACACCTTC
D gene: NA; V gene: TRBV28; clone size: NA; J gene: TRBJ1-2; CDR3 protein: CASSLLGNYGYTF; CDR3 DNA: TGTGCCAGCAGTTTGTTGGGAAACTATGGCTACACCTTC
D gene: NA; V gene: TRBV28; clone size: NA; J gene: TRBJ1-4; CDR3 protein: CASSSGGVNEKLFF; CDR3 DNA: TGTGCCAGCAGTTCGGGCGGAGTAAATGAAAAACTGTTTTTT
D gene: TRBD1; V gene: TRBV6-2/TRBV6-3; clone size: NA; J gene: TRBJ1-5; CDR3 protein: CASSQPTWDRARSNQPQHF; CDR3 DNA: TGTGCCAGCAGCCAACCAACCTGGGACAGGGCGAGGAGCAATCAGCCCCAGCATTTT
D gene: TRBD1; V gene: TRBV9; clone size: NA; J gene: TRBJ2-2; CDR3 protein: CASSAQGAANTGELFF; CDR3 DNA: TGTGCCAGCAGCGCACAGGGGGCAGCAAACACCGGGGAGCTGTTTTTT
D gene: TRBD2; V gene: TRBV2; clone size: NA; J gene: TRBJ2-5; CDR3 protein: CASSGTSGRETQYF; CDR3 DNA: TGTGCCAGCAGTGGAACTAGCGGCCGGGAGACCCAGTACTTC
D gene: TRBD2; V gene: TRBV9; clone size: NA; J gene: TRBJ2-5; CDR3 protein: CASSVAEASGGQYQETQYF; CDR3 DNA: TGTGCCAGCAGCGTAGCTGAGGCTAGCGGGGGGCAGTACCAAGAGACCCAGTACTTC
D gene: NA; V gene: TRBV18; clone size: NA; J gene: TRBJ2-3; CDR3 protein: CASSPPGTDTQYF; CDR3 DNA: TGTGCCAGCTCACCACCGGGCACAGATACGCAGTATTTT
D gene: TRBD1; V gene: TRBV10-2; clone size: NA; J gene: TRBJ1-2; CDR3 protein: CASSEPQGAYYGYTF; CDR3 DNA: TGCGCCAGCAGTGAGCCCCAGGGGGCGTACTATGGCTACACCTTC
D gene: NA; V gene: TRBV12-3/TRBV12-4; clone size: NA; J gene: TRBJ2-1; CDR3 protein: CASSSQNWEQFF; CDR3 DNA: TGTGCCAGCAGTTCCCAGAACTGGGAGCAGTTCTTC
D gene: NA; V gene: TRBV5-6; clone size: NA; J gene: TRBJ1-2; CDR3 protein: CASSPGWQDSYGYTF; CDR3 DNA: TGTGCCAGCAGCCCAGGCTGGCAGGACTCCTATGGCTACACCTTC
D gene: NA; V gene: TRBV5-1; clone size: NA; J gene: TRBJ2-7; CDR3 protein: CASSFGGRSVWDEQYF; CDR3 DNA: TGCGCCAGCAGCTTTGGCGGCAGGAGCGTTTGGGACGAGCAGTACTTC
D gene: NA; V gene: TRBV25-1; clone size: NA; J gene: TRBJ2-6; CDR3 protein: CASSAAGHSRGANVLTF; CDR3 DNA: TGTGCCAGCAGTGCAGCCGGCCACTCGCGGGGGGCCAACGTCCTGACTTTC
D gene: NA; V gene: TRBV28; clone size: NA; J gene: TRBJ2-7; CDR3 protein: CASNSGSYEQYF; CDR3 DNA: TGTGCCAGCAATTCAGGGTCCTACGAGCAGTACTTC